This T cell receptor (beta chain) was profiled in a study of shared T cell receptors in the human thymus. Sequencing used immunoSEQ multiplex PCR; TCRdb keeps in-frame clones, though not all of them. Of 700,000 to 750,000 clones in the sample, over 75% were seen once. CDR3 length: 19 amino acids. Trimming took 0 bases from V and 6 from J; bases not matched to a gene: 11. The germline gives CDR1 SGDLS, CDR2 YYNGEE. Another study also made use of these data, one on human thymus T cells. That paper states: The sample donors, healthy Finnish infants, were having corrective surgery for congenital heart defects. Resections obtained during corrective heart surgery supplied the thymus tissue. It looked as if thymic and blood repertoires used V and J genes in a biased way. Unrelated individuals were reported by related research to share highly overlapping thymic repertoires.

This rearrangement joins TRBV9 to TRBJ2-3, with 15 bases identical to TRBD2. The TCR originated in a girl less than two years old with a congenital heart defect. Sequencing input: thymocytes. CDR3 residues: CASSVVSGFGTSGGDTQYF. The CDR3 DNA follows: TGTGCCAGCAGCGTAGTGAGTGGTTTTGGGACTAGCGGGGGGGATACGCAGTATTTT.